This is a list of T cell receptor beta chains from one sample in a study of CD8 T cells in Susac syndrome. TCRdb re-called the immunoSEQ multiplex PCR reads through MiXCR, storing one row per CDR3 protein. The top ten hold 0.093% of the sample, which has 200,000 or so distinct CDR3 sequences, about 95% seen once. Sequenced material: CD4+ T cells from PBMCs. These TCRs come from a human donor with multiple sclerosis. CDR3s include the opening cysteine and the closing phenylalanine or tryptophan. Fields, in order: CDR3 length, J gene, D gene, V gene, clone size, CDR3 protein, CDR3 DNA. A D gene is named only where the DNA matches it firmly. Expanded clones are given a class, and other clones once, few, many or no size at all.

cdr3_length: 14; j_call: TRBJ1-1; d_call: -; v_call: TRBV29-1; clone_size: -; cdr3_aa: CSVVGWAVETEAFF; cdr3_nt: TGCAGCGTCGTAGGCTGGGCGGTGGAGACTGAAGCTTTCTTT
cdr3_length: 11; j_call: TRBJ2-5; d_call: -; v_call: TRBV14; clone_size: -; cdr3_aa: CASREGETQYF; cdr3_nt: TGTGCCAGCAGGGAAGGCGAGACCCAGTACTTC
cdr3_length: 13; j_call: TRBJ1-5; d_call: -; v_call: TRBV29-1; clone_size: -; cdr3_aa: CSVVGSEGQPQHF; cdr3_nt: TGCAGCGTTGTAGGCTCCGAGGGTCAGCCCCAGCATTTT
cdr3_length: 17; j_call: TRBJ2-2; d_call: TRBD1; v_call: TRBV3-1; clone_size: -; cdr3_aa: CASSQTHPGQGTGELFF; cdr3_nt: TGTGCCAGCAGCCAAACTCACCCGGGACAGGGAACCGGGGAGCTGTTTTTT
cdr3_length: 15; j_call: TRBJ2-2; d_call: TRBD1; v_call: TRBV27; clone_size: -; cdr3_aa: CASSPGTGKPGELFF; cdr3_nt: TGTGCCAGCAGCCCCGGGACAGGGAAGCCCGGGGAGCTGTTTTTT
cdr3_length: 20; j_call: TRBJ2-7; d_call: TRBD2; v_call: TRBV5-1; clone_size: -; cdr3_aa: CASSLIGPGREKRGAYEQYF; cdr3_nt: TGCGCCAGCAGCTTGATTGGCCCAGGGCGGGAGAAACGAGGTGCCTACGAGCAGTACTTC
cdr3_length: 14; j_call: TRBJ1-5; d_call: -; v_call: TRBV24-1; clone_size: -; cdr3_aa: CATSDPRTDQPQHF; cdr3_nt: TGTGCCACCAGTGATCCGCGCACCGATCAGCCCCAGCATTTT
cdr3_length: 13; j_call: TRBJ1-6; d_call: -; v_call: TRBV10-2; clone_size: -; cdr3_aa: CASSGRGWSPLHF; cdr3_nt: TGCGCCAGCAGTGGAAGGGGGTGGTCACCCCTCCACTTT
cdr3_length: 14; j_call: TRBJ1-6; d_call: TRBD1; v_call: TRBV30; clone_size: -; cdr3_aa: CAWGTGAQPSPLHF; cdr3_nt: TGTGCCTGGGGGACAGGGGCCCAGCCCTCACCCCTCCACTTT
cdr3_length: 14; j_call: TRBJ2-3; d_call: TRBD1; v_call: TRBV20-1; clone_size: -; cdr3_aa: CSARQGQGSNTQYF; cdr3_nt: TGCAGTGCTAGACAAGGACAGGGGTCGAATACGCAGTATTTT
cdr3_length: 16; j_call: TRBJ2-5; d_call: TRBD2; v_call: TRBV18; clone_size: -; cdr3_aa: CASSPYSGTSGETQYF; cdr3_nt: TGTGCCAGCTCACCCTACTCCGGGACTAGCGGGGAGACCCAGTACTTC
cdr3_length: 15; j_call: TRBJ2-5; d_call: -; v_call: TRBV29-1; clone_size: -; cdr3_aa: CSVLLGLLNRETQYF; cdr3_nt: TGCAGCGTCCTTCTGGGACTCCTAAACCGGGAGACCCAGTACTTC
cdr3_length: 11; j_call: TRBJ1-1; d_call: -; v_call: TRBV30; clone_size: -; cdr3_aa: CAWSPRAEAFF; cdr3_nt: TGTGCCTGGAGTCCCCGGGCTGAAGCTTTCTTT
cdr3_length: 11; j_call: TRBJ2-2; d_call: -; v_call: TRBV7-2; clone_size: -; cdr3_aa: CASTETGELFF; cdr3_nt: TGTGCCAGCACCGAAACCGGGGAGCTGTTTTTT
cdr3_length: 13; j_call: TRBJ1-6; d_call: -; v_call: TRBV12-5; clone_size: -; cdr3_aa: CASGLEDNSPLHF; cdr3_nt: TGTGCTAGTGGTTTGGAGGATAATTCACCCCTCCACTTT
cdr3_length: 14; j_call: TRBJ2-1; d_call: -; v_call: TRBV3-1; clone_size: -; cdr3_aa: CASSHGQYDLGQFF; cdr3_nt: TGTGCCAGCAGCCATGGACAGTACGACCTGGGGCAGTTCTTC
cdr3_length: 12; j_call: TRBJ2-2; d_call: -; v_call: TRBV24-1; clone_size: -; cdr3_aa: CATSDTTRELFF; cdr3_nt: TGTGCCACCAGTGATACTACCAGGGAGCTGTTTTTT
cdr3_length: 13; j_call: TRBJ1-5; d_call: -; v_call: TRBV20-1; clone_size: -; cdr3_aa: CSARDAGKQPQHF; cdr3_nt: TGCAGTGCTAGAGACGCAGGGAAACAGCCCCAGCATTTT
cdr3_length: 14; j_call: TRBJ2-1; d_call: -; v_call: TRBV7-9; clone_size: -; cdr3_aa: CASSDLSSYNEQFF; cdr3_nt: TGTGCCAGCAGCGACCTGTCCTCCTACAATGAGCAGTTCTTC
cdr3_length: 13; j_call: TRBJ2-5; d_call: -; v_call: TRBV30; clone_size: -; cdr3_aa: CAWSMVDRETQYF; cdr3_nt: TGTGCCTGGAGTATGGTGGATCGGGAGACCCAGTACTTC
cdr3_length: 14; j_call: TRBJ2-3; d_call: -; v_call: TRBV10-3; clone_size: -; cdr3_aa: CAISGGAITDTQYF; cdr3_nt: TGTGCCATCAGTGGAGGGGCGATCACAGATACGCAGTATTTT
cdr3_length: 13; j_call: TRBJ1-2; d_call: -; v_call: TRBV29-1; clone_size: -; cdr3_aa: CSVAPQPNYGYTF; cdr3_nt: TGCAGCGTTGCTCCACAGCCAAACTATGGCTACACCTTC
cdr3_length: 11; j_call: TRBJ1-4; d_call: -; v_call: TRBV12-3/TRBV12-4; clone_size: few; cdr3_aa: CASSLGEKLFF; cdr3_nt: TGTGCCAGCAGTTTAGGCGAAAAACTGTTTTTT
cdr3_length: 15; j_call: TRBJ1-1; d_call: -; v_call: TRBV6-5; clone_size: -; cdr3_aa: CASSYSTLRGPEAFF; cdr3_nt: TGTGCCAGCAGTTACTCGACCCTCCGGGGCCCTGAAGCTTTCTTT
cdr3_length: 14; j_call: TRBJ2-1; d_call: TRBD2; v_call: TRBV3-1; clone_size: -; cdr3_aa: CASSQGGFHNEQFF; cdr3_nt: TGTGCCAGCAGCCAGGGGGGGTTTCACAATGAGCAGTTCTTC
cdr3_length: 13; j_call: TRBJ2-7; d_call: -; v_call: TRBV3-1; clone_size: -; cdr3_aa: CASSQDGKYEQYF; cdr3_nt: TGTGCCAGCAGCCAAGACGGGAAGTACGAGCAGTACTTC
cdr3_length: 18; j_call: TRBJ2-7; d_call: TRBD1; v_call: TRBV4-2; clone_size: -; cdr3_aa: CASSQVVYPGQGADEQYF; cdr3_nt: TGTGCCAGCAGCCAAGTAGTTTATCCGGGACAGGGGGCGGATGAGCAGTACTTC
cdr3_length: 14; j_call: TRBJ1-5; d_call: -; v_call: TRBV20-1; clone_size: -; cdr3_aa: CSASGDHSNQPQHF; cdr3_nt: TGCAGTGCTTCAGGGGATCATAGCAATCAGCCCCAGCATTTT